This TCR beta chain stems from a study of human T cells and chemical hapten exposure. For the study at large: Patients, largely female, had alopecia areata, totalis or universalis. Study-wide results and caveats: TCRs exceeding 1 in 1000 frequency stayed unchanged with DPC sensitization.

Time point denoted: patch test 3, about 24 weeks after DPC sensitization. Stated treatment: therapeutic diphenylcyclopropenone sensitization with weekly scalp DPC. This CDR3 is 15 amino acids long. From germline, CDR1 is MNHEY and CDR2 SVGAGI. J gave up 2 bases and V 6 bases, and 8 bases lay outside the gene matches. Each CDR3 protein gets one entry after TCRdb re-called the RACE reads with MiXCR. Altogether 99,000 or so distinct CDR3 sequences are present, less than 40% being singletons, with the ten largest covering around 2.7%. In regard to this clonotype: What it binds is not known.

The origin of this receptor is a middle-aged man with alopecia areata. Some clones in this sample may be carry-over from other donors' samples. This material consisted of whole blood, taken in connection with sensitization to the hapten diphenylcyclopropenone (DPC). This chain joins TRBV6-5 and TRBJ2-5; 8 bases fit TRBD1. The CDR3 reads CASSNVGQGQETQYF. The DNA for the CDR3 is TGTGCCAGCAGCAACGTCGGACAGGGACAAGAGACCCAGTACTTC.